The 5 T cell receptor beta chains below were found in one sample sequenced in a study of T cells in Graves' hyperthyroidism and ophthalmopathy (dated by TCRdb to the late 2010s). The library was produced with multiplex PCR. TCRdb names Illumina HiSeq 2000 as the instrument used. The TCR beta CDR3 regions were amplified from RNA transcripts. The first round of RT-PCR for the TCR CDR3 was performed with the HTBI primer set and the Qiagen OneStep RT-PCR kit. The raw public data were reprocessed by TCRdb itself: fastp quality trimming at Q25, MiXCR clonotype calling, in-frame beta chains only. Merged by CDR3 protein, the rows form single entries marked with the most common genes and DNA. The sample has 300,000 to 500,000 distinct CDR3 sequences on record, around 15% of them singletons. The ten largest clonotypes hold around 28% of the sample. Material for sequencing was blood. These receptors all stem from a man aged 50 to 59 with Graves' ophthalmopathy.

This clonotype has a count of ten or more. J is TRBJ2-7 and V is TRBV20-1; TRBD2 matches 7 bases. This CDR3 spans 13 amino acids. V was clipped by 3 bases and J by 3 bases; unmatched bases: 5. Germline V gives CDR1 DFQATT, CDR2 SNEGSKA (reference sequence). The CDR3 region has the DNA TGCAGTGCTAGGGAGCTAGCGGACTACGAGCAGTACTTC. Amino acids: CSARELADYEQYF.

This clonotype was detected ten times or more. The genes are TRBV30 and TRBJ1-2; D possibly corresponds to TRBD1 (6 bases). CDR1 GTSNPN and CDR2 SVGIG come from the germline V gene (reference sequence). Trimming took 4 bases from V and 3 from J, leaving 12 bases between them. This CDR3 has 13 amino acids. The CDR3 DNA reads as TGTGCCTGGATTACAGGGTTTGACTATGGCTACACCTTC. It is translated as CAWITGFDYGYTF.

Comment on this clonotype: A read error may account for a junction end that differs from germline. In DNA form, the CDR3 reads TGTGTCAGCAGCTTAGGATCTTCAGCGGCAACTAATGAAAAACTGTTTTTT. Translated: CVSSLGSSAATNEKLFF. V gene TRBV7-9 combines with J gene TRBJ1-4; D ambiguous. This CDR3 spans 17 amino acids. Germline V CDR1 and CDR2: SEHNR, FQNEAQ (reference sequence).

This clonotype came up many times. The CDR3 nucleotides read TGTGCCAGCAGCTTAATGGGGCCCAATCAGCCCCAGCATTTT. As protein: CASSLMGPNQPQHF. The genes are TRBV11-2 and TRBJ1-5; possibly TRBD1 for D (5 bases). Trimming removed 2 bases at V and 3 bases at J, with 8 bases between. From germline, CDR1 is SGHAT and CDR2 FQNNGV. This CDR3 is built from 14 residues.

The chain joins TRBV20-1 to TRBJ1-2; 8 bases match TRBD1. Looked up from germline, CDR1 is DFQATT and CDR2 is SNEGSKA (reference sequence). J lost 1 base, V lost 8 bases, and 18 bases had no gene match. This CDR3 has 17 amino acids. This chain's CDR3 is CSSTGVGILEFNYGYTF. CDR3 in DNA: TGCAGTTCGACAGGGGTAGGGATCCTTGAATTTAACTATGGCTACACCTTC.